The 17 T cell receptor beta chains given below trace back to one sample, sequenced in a study of cytomegalovirus exposure and HLA in healthy donors. The study ran its PCR with 60 Vbeta and 13 Jbeta primers. Produced via immunoSEQ multiplex PCR; TCRdb's table is partial and in-frame only. The sample contains 37,000 or so clones, roughly 79% of which appear only once. Specimen: PBMCs. The receptors were gathered from a woman between 40 and 50 years old in good health and CMV-seronegative.

The chain combines TRBV2 with TRBJ2-3, with 11 bases aligning to TRBD2. From germline, CDR1 is SNHLY and CDR2 FYNNEI. This CDR3 comprises 15 residues. J lost 4 bases, V lost 3 bases, and 3 bases had no gene match. CDR3: CASSEGLAEPDTQYF. Written as DNA, the CDR3 is TGTGCCAGCAGTGAGGGACTAGCGGAGCCAGATACGCAGTATTTT.

The chain employs TRBV6-4 and TRBJ2-5; 12 nucleotides align to TRBD2. Trimming removed 7 bases from V and 4 bases from J; junction bases left unmatched: 19. The CDR3 runs 19 residues. Per the germline V gene, CDR1 is MRHNA and CDR2 is SNTAGT. The CDR3 DNA reads as TGTGCCAGCATAAGGGGGCCTTTGCTAGCGGGGGGGCCCTTAGAGACCCAGTACTTC. It yields the protein CASIRGPLLAGGPLETQYF.

The genes are TRBV7-9 and TRBJ2-5; D is possibly TRBD2 (7 bases). The germline V gene has CDR1 SEHNR and CDR2 FQNEAQ (reference sequence). CDR3 length: 15 residues. Trimming pared 5 bases from V and 2 bases from J, leaving 15 bases between. The chain's CDR3 is CASSPMGGRQETQYF. The CDR3 DNA is TGTGCCAGCAGCCCGATGGGGGGGCGACAAGAGACCCAGTACTTC.

The chain has TRBV7-9 and TRBJ1-1, with 7 bases aligning to TRBD1. The CDR3 has 16 amino acids. Germline CDR1 SEHNR, CDR2 FQNEAQ (reference sequence). V shed 7 bases, J shed 1 base, and the junction held 12 bases outside the gene matches. CDR3 coding DNA: TGTGCCAGCATCCAAGACAGGGTCATAGGGAACACTGAAGCTTTCTTT. Translating gives CASIQDRVIGNTEAFF.

V usage is TRBV6-1 and J usage is TRBJ1-1; D not resolved. This CDR3 is 15 amino acids long. CDR1 and CDR2 from the germline V gene are MNHNS and SASEGT. V lost 4 bases to trimming and J lost 2 bases, with 14 bases between them. The CDR3 sequence is CASSVSSRVNTEAFF. In nucleotides, the CDR3 is TGTGCCAGCAGTGTTTCCAGTCGGGTCAACACTGAAGCTTTCTTT.

This chain connects TRBV7-2 to TRBJ2-5; D uncertain. CDR3 length equals 11 residues. Trimming took off 4 bases at V and 3 bases at J, with 3 bases between the two ends. Germline-derived CDR1 and CDR2 are SGHTA and FQGNSA. This CDR3 reads CASSYKETQYF. CDR3 sequence (DNA): TGTGCCAGCAGCTATAAAGAGACCCAGTACTTC.

In its sample, this clone was seen once. V and J are TRBV6-5 and TRBJ2-2; 10 bases match TRBD1. Germline CDR1 reads MNHEY; CDR2 reads SVGAGI. The junction had 3 bases not matched to a gene; V was cut back by 7 bases and J by 1 base. There are 15 residues in the CDR3. The CDR3 sequence is CASKRDRGNTGELFF. In DNA form, the CDR3 reads TGTGCCAGCAAACGGGACAGGGGGAACACCGGGGAGCTGTTTTTT.

The CDR3 loop is CASSLGGGYNSPLHF. CDR3 DNA sequence: TGTGCCAGCAGCTTAGGAGGAGGCTATAATTCACCCCTCCACTTT. This rearrangement joins TRBV7-2 to TRBJ1-6; D unresolved. Germline CDR1 and CDR2: SGHTA and FQGNSA. Trimming left V 1 base short and J 3 bases short, with 7 bases between. The CDR3 has 15 amino acids.

V usage is TRBV4-1 and J usage is TRBJ1-1; TRBD1 agrees at 10 bases. Germline CDR1 reads MGHRA; CDR2 reads YSYEKL. This CDR3 spans 15 amino acids. The junction had 4 bases not matched to a gene; V was cut back by 5 bases and J by 1 base. The CDR3: CASSDRQGANTEAFF. The CDR3 DNA sequence: TGCGCCAGCAGCGACCGACAGGGGGCGAACACTGAAGCTTTCTTT.

The gene calls are TRBV6-1 and TRBJ2-3, with no clear D. Germline values: CDR1 MNHNS, CDR2 SASEGT. The CDR3 covers 13 residues. Trimming took 6 bases from V and 0 from J, leaving 7 bases between them. CDR3 amino acids: CASRLQSTDTQYF. DNA for the CDR3: TGTGCCAGCAGATTACAGAGCACAGATACGCAGTATTTT.

The chain is built from TRBV4-3 and TRBJ1-2; D is unresolved. The germline gives CDR1 LGHNA, CDR2 YSLEER. The length of the CDR3 is 16 residues. Trimming took off 1 base at V and 8 bases at J, with 20 bases between the two ends. The CDR3 spells CASSQGSSGTLLGYTF. DNA for the CDR3: TGCGCCAGCAGCCAAGGGAGCTCTGGAACTCTTCTGGGCTACACCTTC.

This sequence joins TRBV4-2 and TRBJ1-2; a possible D gene is TRBD1 (5 bases). V shed 2 bases and J shed 5 bases, with 18 bases lying between them. The CDR3 is 16 amino acids. Germline V gene data show CDR1 as LGHNA and CDR2 as YNFKEQ. CDR3 loop: CASSQITGTGDYGYTF. The DNA for the CDR3 is TGTGCCAGCAGCCAAATCACCGGGACGGGGGATTATGGCTACACCTTC.

The chain uses TRBV5-4 and TRBJ1-6; maybe TRBD1 (5 bases). Germline CDR1 is SGHNT and CDR2 is YYREEE (reference sequence). The V and J ends lost 2 bases and 7 bases respectively, with 7 bases between them. This CDR3 region has 13 residues. In DNA form, the CDR3 reads TGTGCCAGCAGCTTAGGGGTCAATTCACCCCTCCACTTT. It encodes CASSLGVNSPLHF.

The V call is TRBV7-9, the J call TRBJ2-6; 8 nucleotides align to TRBD1. This CDR3 region has 18 residues. Germline lookup yields CDR1 SEHNR and CDR2 FQNEAQ (reference sequence). V was clipped by 5 bases and J by 0 bases; unmatched bases: 9. CDR3 residues: CASSPPGQGSSGANVLTF. CDR3 coding DNA: TGTGCCAGCAGCCCACCCGGACAGGGCTCCTCTGGGGCCAACGTCCTGACTTTC.

The rearrangement links TRBV7-9 to TRBJ2-7, with a possible D match to TRBD2 (5 bases). The germline V gene has CDR1 SEHNR and CDR2 FQNEAQ (reference sequence). The ends were cut back, 5 bases at V and 6 bases at J, with 14 bases in the middle. This CDR3 comprises 13 residues. This CDR3 reads CASSPRAGIEQYV. The CDR3 nucleotides are TGTGCCAGCAGCCCGAGGGCGGGTATCGAGCAGTACGTC.

This rearrangement joins TRBV6-1 to TRBJ1-4, with 8 bases lining up with TRBD1. The CDR3 loop spans 15 amino acids. V was pared by 5 bases and J by 8 bases, with 10 bases of the junction left unmatched. Germline V lookup: CDR1 MNHNS, CDR2 SASEGT. The CDR3: CASSNRGYPGEKLFF. DNA of the CDR3: TGTGCCAGCAGTAACAGGGGGTACCCGGGGGAAAAACTGTTTTTT.

The chain links TRBV5-5 to TRBJ1-2; 7 nucleotides align to TRBD1. V gave up 4 bases and J gave up 2 bases; unmatched junction bases: 5. The CDR3 consists of 14 residues. CDR1 and CDR2 (germline): SGHKS, YYEKEE (reference sequence). The CDR3 coding sequence is TGTGCCAGCAGCCTAGGGGGACAGAACTATGGCTACACCTTC. Residues: CASSLGGQNYGYTF.